These 10 T cell receptor beta chains originate from one sample sequenced in a study of HIV-infected patients and healthy controls. Whole blood was used without fractionation, so all unsorted peripheral T cells were included. Reverse transcription used about 510 ng RNA and constant-region primers for alpha and beta. Using multiplexing indices, alpha and beta chain libraries were generated apart by chain-specific third strand synthesis. TCRdb processed the 5' RACE reads anew with MiXCR; each CDR3 protein has one entry. The table records approximately 12,000 distinct CDR3 sequences, about 10% of them present only once. The source material was blood, sampled before antiretroviral therapy. These receptors came from an adult with HIV infection. The donor label of this sample is uncertain.

This clonotype was detected many times. J is TRBJ2-3 and V is TRBV24-1; D is unresolved. The CDR3 has 16 residues. V lost 7 bases and J lost 6, with 22 bases in between. Germline CDR1 reads KGHDR; CDR2 reads SFDVKD. CDR3 sequence: CATSRSPIQAPDTQYF. DNA of the CDR3: TGTGCCACCAGCCGTAGCCCTATTCAGGCTCCGGATACGCAGTATTTT.

This clonotype came up many times. The CDR3 nucleotides read TGTGCCAGCATCCCCTCCGGGACTAGCGGGAGAATTACCGGGGAGCTGTTTTTT. Its translation is CASIPSGTSGRITGELFF. This sequence joins TRBV7-2 and TRBJ2-2; 14 positions match TRBD2. CDR1 is SGHTA and CDR2 is FQGNSA in the germline V gene. The CDR3 contains 18 residues. The junction had 12 bases not matched to a gene; V was cut back by 7 bases and J by 5 bases.

This clonotype was seen many times. The chain recombines TRBV20-1 with TRBJ2-5; D possibly corresponds to TRBD2 (6 bases). The ends were cut back, 4 bases at V and 2 bases at J, with 17 bases in the middle. This CDR3 spans 15 amino acids. CDR1 is DFQATT, CDR2 SNEGSKA, per germline (reference sequence). The CDR3 DNA reads as TGCAGTGCTATAGGAGCGGGCTGGAAACAAGAGACCCAGTACTTC. It specifies CSAIGAGWKQETQYF.

This clonotype has ten or more counts. V usage is TRBV6-5 and J usage is TRBJ1-3, with D maybe TRBD1 (5 bases). Per germline, CDR1 MNHEY and CDR2 SVGAGI. Trimming removed 6 bases at V and 5 bases at J, with 14 bases between. The CDR3 consists of 14 residues. The CDR3 region is CASSESGGRNTIYF. DNA of the CDR3: TGTGCCAGCAGCGAATCCGGGGGAAGAAACACCATATATTTT.

This clonotype was seen repeatedly, ten times or more. The rearrangement joins TRBV9 to TRBJ2-3, with unresolved D. Germline CDR1 SGDLS, CDR2 YYNGEE. CDR3 size: 15 residues. Trimming pared 0 bases from V and 0 bases from J, leaving 8 bases between. CDR3 amino acids: CASSVASASTDTQYF. In DNA form, the CDR3 reads TGTGCCAGCAGCGTAGCCTCAGCTAGCACAGATACGCAGTATTTT.

The genes are TRBV20-1 and TRBJ1-2, with a weak D call TRBD1 (5 bases). Looked up from germline, CDR1 is DFQATT and CDR2 is SNEGSKA (reference sequence). The CDR3 totals 13 residues. Trimming stripped 5 bases from V and 5 bases from J, with 15 bases between. The CDR3 coding sequence is TGCAGTGCTGGCTCCCTGGAGGGGTATGGCTACACCTTC. Translating it yields CSAGSLEGYGYTF.

This clonotype has a count of ten or more. The chain uses TRBV12-3 or TRBV12-4 and TRBJ2-5; D not certain. The CDR3 totals 14 residues. Trimming shortened V by 5 bases and J by 4 bases, and 14 bases separated the two germline ends. The CDR3 loop reads CASSLGHARETQYF. The CDR3 DNA is TGTGCCAGCAGTCTCGGCCACGCCAGAGAGACCCAGTACTTC.

This sequence joins TRBV27 and TRBJ2-1; possibly TRBD1 for D (5 bases). CDR1 and CDR2 (germline): MNHEY, SMNVEV (reference sequence). The germline V and J ends were trimmed by 3 bases and 2 bases, with 11 bases remaining between them. This CDR3 contains 15 residues. The DNA for the CDR3 is TGTGCCAGCAGTTTGACAGCATATCCCTACAATGAGCAGTTCTTC. Translated: CASSLTAYPYNEQFF.

This sequence joins TRBV7-9 and TRBJ2-2; 12 bases are shared with TRBD2. The CDR3 consists of 16 residues. CDR1 and CDR2 from the germline V gene are SEHNR and FQNEAQ (reference sequence). V shed 2 bases, J shed 7 bases, and the junction held 5 bases outside the gene matches. CDR3 coding DNA: TGTGCCAGCAGCTTACGGACTAGCGGGAATCACGGGGAGCTGTTTTTT. Translation: CASSLRTSGNHGELFF.

The chain recombines TRBV3-1 with TRBJ2-3, with TRBD2 matching over 11 bases. In germline, CDR1 is LGHDT, CDR2 YNNKEL (reference sequence). The CDR3 is 18 amino acids. With 4 bases clipped from V and 2 bases from J, the junction kept 11 bases outside the gene matches. The CDR3 protein is CASSPLDQTSGDTDTQYF. The CDR3 bases are TGTGCCAGCAGCCCCCTCGACCAGACTAGCGGGGACACAGATACGCAGTATTTT.